The 29 T cell receptor beta chains reported below all come from one sample, sequenced in a study of identical twins. TCRdb itself ran the 5' RACE reads through MiXCR, one entry per CDR3 protein. The data show fewer than 500,000 distinct CDR3 sequences, roughly a quarter seen once. A further study also used this sample, focusing on T cells expressing NK-cell markers.

Sequences were obtained from CD4+ T cells sorted from blood. All receptors come from a woman between 18 and 29 years old in good health.

This clonotype was found once. The chain carries TRBV7-2 and TRBJ1-1; D not certain. The V end lost 4 bases, the J end lost 10 bases, and 16 bases lay between the germline ends. Germline V CDR1 and CDR2: SGHTA, FQGNSA. This CDR3 has 13 residues. CDR3 DNA sequence: TGTGCCAGCAGCTCGACGTTAGGGTTCGGAGCTTTCTTT. Protein product: CASSSTLGFGAFF.

The chain has TRBV7-2 and TRBJ1-2, with D possibly TRBD1 on 6 matching bases. The CDR3 is 15 amino acids. From germline, CDR1 is SGHTA and CDR2 FQGNSA. Trimming took off 1 base at V and 0 bases at J, with 9 bases between the two ends. For the CDR3, the DNA is TGTGCCAGCAGCTTAGGGACAGCGACTAACTATGGCTACACCTTC. Translating gives CASSLGTATNYGYTF.

The chain couples TRBV11-3 to TRBJ2-5, with no clear D. The V gene's germline CDR1 is SGHNT and CDR2 YENEEA. This CDR3 spans 15 amino acids. Trimming removed 5 bases at V and 2 bases at J, with 15 bases between. The CDR3 region is CASSAMLSRQETQYF. The CDR3 DNA reads TGTGCCAGCAGCGCGATGTTGTCTAGACAAGAGACCCAGTACTTC.

The chain recombines TRBV5-1 with TRBJ2-1; TRBD2 aligns across 11 bases. The CDR3 consists of 21 residues. The germline V gene has CDR1 SGHRS and CDR2 YFSETQ. After removal of 2 bases from V and 0 bases from J, the junction contained 16 bases not matched to a gene. CDR3 loop: CASSFQRTSGGPVPSYNEQFF. CDR3 nucleotide sequence: TGCGCCAGCAGCTTTCAGCGTACTAGCGGGGGACCGGTCCCCTCCTACAATGAGCAGTTCTTC.

This clonotype occurred a few times. The chain has TRBV27 and TRBJ2-1; D gene unclear. Germline-derived CDR1 and CDR2 are MNHEY and SMNVEV (reference sequence). With 8 bases removed from V and 0 bases from J, the gap between germline ends came to 2 bases. CDR3 length: 11 amino acids. CDR3 protein: CASLSYNEQFF. CDR3 coding DNA: TGTGCCAGCCTCTCCTACAATGAGCAGTTCTTC.

This clonotype turned up a few times. The chain joins TRBV6-2 or TRBV6-3 to TRBJ2-1; the match to TRBD2 covers 10 bases. J gave up 6 bases and V 6 bases, and 2 bases lay outside the gene matches. CDR1 and CDR2 (germline): MNHEY, SVGEGT. The CDR3 runs to 13 residues. CDR3 nucleotides: TGTGCCAGCAGGGCTAGCGGGAGCAATGAGCAGTTCTTC. The encoded protein is CASRASGSNEQFF.

This clonotype was seen only a few times. The V and J genes are TRBV10-3 and TRBJ2-7; D is uncertain. Germline CDR1 reads ENHRY; CDR2 reads SYGVKD. The ends were cut back, 3 bases at V and 6 bases at J, with 12 bases in the middle. This CDR3 is built from 13 residues. CDR3 DNA: TGTGCCATCAGTGATAATCTGGGCGGCGAGCAGTACTTC. Translated, it gives CAISDNLGGEQYF.

The CDR3 nucleotides read TGTGCCACCAGCAGAGAATGGATGAACACCGGGGAGCTGTTTTTT. Amino acid sequence: CATSREWMNTGELFF. The J gene is TRBJ2-2, the V gene TRBV15; D gene uncertain. The CDR3 has 15 residues. The V gene lost 0 bases and the J gene lost 1 base, with 6 bases spanning the gap. Per the germline V gene, CDR1 is LNHNV and CDR2 is YYDKDF (reference sequence).

This clonotype has only a few counts. The chain joins TRBV7-9 to TRBJ1-3; no clear D gene. Germline V gives CDR1 SEHNR, CDR2 FQNEAQ (reference sequence). The CDR3 covers 15 residues. V lost 6 bases to trimming and J lost 2 bases, with 14 bases between them. The DNA for the CDR3 is TGTGCCAGCAGGCCCATCCGAGAAACTGGAAACACCATATATTTT. Translating gives CASRPIRETGNTIYF. Supplemented by reference TRBV7-9 and TRBJ1-3, the full variable domain reads DTGVSQNPRHKITKRGQNVTFRCDPISEHNRLYWYRQTLGQGPEFLTYFQNEAQLEKSRLLSDRFSAERPKGSFSTLEIQRTEQGDSAMYLCASRPIRETGNTIYFGEGSWLTVV.

In this sample, this clonotype turned up a few times. DNA of the CDR3: TGCAGTGCTAGAGGGGGGCAGGGGAATCAGCCCCAGCATTTT. This sequence encodes CSARGGQGNQPQHF. The rearrangement uses TRBV20-1 and TRBJ1-5; the D gene is possibly TRBD1 (6 bases). V lost 1 base and J 4 bases, leaving 11 bases between the germline ends. Per germline, CDR1 DFQATT and CDR2 SNEGSKA (reference sequence). CDR3 length equals 14 residues.

Remarks on this clonotype: Relative to the germline gene, one junction end is altered; a read error may explain this. This chain connects TRBV7-7 to TRBJ2-1; D is unclear. The CDR3 has 13 amino acids. The germline V gene has CDR1 SSHAT and CDR2 FNYEAQ (reference sequence). The CDR3 bases are TGTGCTAGCAGCTCAACGGGTAGAAATGAGCAGTTCTTC. Translating it yields CASSSTGRNEQFF.

This clonotype was counted a few times. The V and J genes are TRBV5-1 and TRBJ2-3; TRBD1 aligns across 8 bases. Germline CDR1 reads SGHRS; CDR2 reads YFSETQ. This CDR3 comprises 14 residues. J was trimmed by 6 bases and V by 4 bases; bases with no gene match: 7. CDR3 in DNA: TGCGCCAGCAGCGGCAGGGGGCGCGAGGATACGCAGTATTTT. It specifies CASSGRGREDTQYF.

The V call is TRBV7-9, the J call TRBJ2-1; TRBD2 aligns across 12 bases. After removal of 0 bases from V and 8 bases from J, the junction contained 5 bases not matched to a gene. This CDR3 has 16 residues. The germline CDR1 and CDR2 sequences are SEHNR and FQNEAQ (reference sequence). CDR3 DNA sequence: TGTGCCAGCAGCTTAGCGCTAGCGGGAGGGCCTCATGAGCAGTTCTTC. The encoded protein is CASSLALAGGPHEQFF.

J is TRBJ2-1 and V is TRBV6-5; 7 nucleotides line up with TRBD1. CDR3 length: 15 residues. The V and J ends lost 4 bases and 4 bases, in that order; junction bases with no gene match: 7. Germline V lookup: CDR1 MNHEY, CDR2 SVGAGI. DNA for the CDR3: TGTGCCAGCAGTTCCCTCCGGGACAGTTACAATGAGCAGTTCTTC. Its translation: CASSSLRDSYNEQFF.

This clonotype was counted a few times. The chain couples TRBV6-7 to TRBJ1-4; TRBD1 aligns across 10 bases. TRBV6-7 falls under the ORF class, with uncertain function. J gave up 7 bases and V 9 bases, and 8 bases lay outside the gene matches. The CDR3 runs to 14 residues. The CDR3 sequence: CARAPGTGVEKLFF. The CDR3 nucleotides are TGTGCCAGGGCGCCGGGGACAGGGGTTGAAAAACTGTTTTTT.

The gene calls are TRBV30 and TRBJ2-3; 8 nucleotides align to TRBD2. Trimming cost V 3 bases and J 10 bases; bases outside gene matches: 9. Germline CDR1 reads GTSNPN; CDR2 reads SVGIG (reference sequence). CDR3 length equals 13 residues. CDR3 DNA: TGTGCCTGGAGCACCGAGCGGGAGAGGGCGCAGTATTTT. Encoded protein: CAWSTERERAQYF.

This clonotype was seen more than once but under ten times. The rearrangement uses TRBV7-2 and TRBJ2-7, with 10 bases identical to TRBD2. This CDR3 is built from 15 residues. Germline V gene sequence: CDR1 SGHTA, CDR2 FQGNSA. The V and J ends lost 4 bases and 3 bases, in that order; junction bases with no gene match: 6. The CDR3: CASSYGTSESYEQYF. DNA of the CDR3: TGTGCCAGCAGCTACGGGACTAGCGAGAGCTACGAGCAGTACTTC.

The rearrangement uses TRBV11-2 and TRBJ2-1; 8 bases line up with TRBD2. The CDR3 contains 15 residues. Trimming took 5 bases from V and 3 from J; bases not matched to a gene: 6. Germline V gives CDR1 SGHAT, CDR2 FQNNGV. The CDR3 region has the DNA TGTGCCAGCAGCCACGGGGGGGGGGACTACAATGAGCAGTTCTTC. It specifies CASSHGGGDYNEQFF.

This clonotype was seen a handful of times. The chain uses TRBV29-1 and TRBJ1-1, with a tentative D call TRBD1 (5 bases). The CDR3 sequence is 13 residues long. V was trimmed by 4 bases and J by 4 bases, leaving 13 bases between them. Per the germline V gene, CDR1 is SQVTM and CDR2 is ANQGSEA. As DNA, the CDR3 is TGCAGCGTTGTAAGTCAGGGAACCACTGAAGCTTTCTTT. This gives the protein CSVVSQGTTEAFF.

The J gene is TRBJ2-7, the V gene TRBV5-5; 8 nucleotides align to TRBD1. From germline, CDR1 is SGHKS and CDR2 YYEKEE (reference sequence). The CDR3 is made up of 13 amino acids. The V and J ends lost 5 bases and 5 bases, in that order; junction bases with no gene match: 6. CDR3 in amino acids: CASRNQGADEQYF. The CDR3 bases are TGTGCCAGCAGGAACCAGGGGGCTGACGAGCAGTACTTC.

This chain connects TRBV6-6 to TRBJ1-1, with unresolved D. The length of the CDR3 is 12 residues. Germline values: CDR1 MNHNY, CDR2 SVGAGI (reference sequence). Trimming removed 6 bases from V and 4 bases from J, with 9 bases in between. The CDR3 DNA reads TGTGCCAGCAGCATATACGGCACTGAAGCTTTCTTT. This translates into CASSIYGTEAFF.

This clonotype has more than one count but fewer than ten. The CDR3 loop reads CASGTLAGGWETQYF. The CDR3, as DNA: TGCGCCAGCGGCACCTTAGCGGGAGGTTGGGAGACCCAGTACTTC. The chain recombines TRBV5-1 with TRBJ2-5, with TRBD2 identical over 10 bases. The germline CDR1 and CDR2 sequences are SGHRS and YFSETQ. The V and J ends lost 7 bases and 5 bases, in that order; junction bases with no gene match: 11. The CDR3 is 15 amino acids.

This clonotype showed up just a few times. This chain connects TRBV9 to TRBJ2-2, with D possibly TRBD2 on 6 matching bases. The CDR3 extends over 15 amino acids. Trimming removed 2 bases from V and 3 bases from J, with 11 bases in between. The germline V gene encodes CDR1 SGDLS and CDR2 YYNGEE. In DNA, the CDR3 is TGTGCCAGCAGCGTGAGCGGAGGGTACACCGGGGAGCTGTTTTTT. As protein: CASSVSGGYTGELFF.

The rearrangement links TRBV6-5 to TRBJ2-7; 10 nucleotides line up with TRBD2. The CDR3 extends over 14 amino acids. CDR1 is MNHEY and CDR2 is SVGAGI in the germline V gene. With 4 bases clipped from V and 7 bases from J, the junction kept 7 bases outside the gene matches. The chain's CDR3 is CASSSTLAGREQYF. The CDR3 nucleotides are TGTGCCAGCAGTTCGACACTAGCGGGAAGGGAGCAGTACTTC.

This clonotype was found a few times. The chain couples TRBV5-1 to TRBJ2-3; 10 bases fit TRBD2. CDR1 SGHRS and CDR2 YFSETQ come from the germline V gene. This CDR3 is built from 17 residues. V was clipped by 3 bases and J by 3 bases; unmatched bases: 10. The CDR3 is CASSWGASGGLTDTQYF. The CDR3 DNA reads as TGCGCCAGCAGCTGGGGGGCTAGCGGGGGCCTTACAGATACGCAGTATTTT. Based on the CDR3 plus reference TRBV5-1 and TRBJ2-3, the full variable domain is KAGVTQTPRYLIKTRGQQVTLSCSPISGHRSVSWYQQTPGQGLQFLFEYFSETQRNKGNFPGRFSGRQFSNSRSEMNVSTLELGDSALYLCASSWGASGGLTDTQYFGPGTRLTVL.

This clonotype appeared many times. The chain uses TRBV7-2 and TRBJ2-1; D uncertain. Trimming shortened V by 5 bases and J by 5 bases, and 7 bases separated the two germline ends. This CDR3 is 12 amino acids long. Germline assignment: CDR1 SGHTA and CDR2 FQGNSA. Written as DNA, the CDR3 is TGTGCCAGCAGCCTCATGAACAATGAGCAGTTCTTC. Translated, it gives CASSLMNNEQFF. Full variable domain (outside the CDR3, taken from reference TRBV7-2 and TRBJ2-1): GAGVSQSPSNKVTEKGKDVELRCDPISGHTALYWYRQSLGQGLEFLIYFQGNSAPDKSGLPSDRFSAERTGGSVSTLTIQRTQQEDSAVYLCASSLMNNEQFFGPGTRLTVL.

CDR3 sequence reads: CASSPPTQTEAFF. CDR3 DNA sequence: TGTGCCAGCTCACCACCCACTCAAACTGAAGCTTTCTTT. The chain links TRBV18 to TRBJ1-1; D is unclear. CDR1 is KGHSH and CDR2 is LQKENI in the germline V gene. The CDR3 is made up of 13 amino acids. V lost 0 bases, J lost 5 bases, and 7 bases lay in between.

The chain uses TRBV21-1 and TRBJ1-1; TRBD1, as called in the table, went unchecked against the DNA. TRBV21-1 is deemed a pseudogene. This CDR3 has 15 residues. This CDR3 reads CASSMPQGSSGEAFF. CDR3 DNA: TGTGCCAGCAGCATGCCACAGGGGAGTTCGGGTGAAGCTTTCTTT.

V gene TRBV10-3 combines with J gene TRBJ2-1; TRBD2 matches 7 bases. With 7 bases clipped from V and 2 bases from J, the junction kept 8 bases outside the gene matches. Germline V gene lookup returns CDR1 ENHRY and CDR2 SYGVKD. This CDR3 has 15 amino acids. CDR3 sequence (DNA): TGTGCCATCAAGGGGAGACTAGCCACCTACAATGAGCAGTTCTTC. The encoded protein is CAIKGRLATYNEQFF.